The subject of this entry is one T cell receptor beta chain. Antigen: not known. The CDR3 runs 16 residues. CDR1 and CDR2 (germline): SGHVS, FQNEAQ. Trimming cost V 5 bases and J 7 bases, with 23 bases left between them. The sample originates from a study of T cell responses to AZD1222 COVID-19 vaccine. The study's findings and limits: Samples come after the peak T cell response, not at day 14. After two AZD1222 doses, spike-specific TCR breadth and depth rose versus day 0.

Method: immunoSEQ multiplex PCR; TCRdb's copy keeps in-frame clones and lacks some. The sample records about 140,000 clones, about 90% being singletons. The rearrangement links TRBV7-8 to TRBJ1-1, with a possible D match to TRBD1 (6 bases). The receptor comes from an adult in good health. This specimen consisted of peripheral blood, obtained on day 0 of AZD1222 vaccination. CDR3 in amino acids: CASSNPGGLDFGEAFF. DNA of the CDR3: TGTGCCAGCAGCAACCCGGGGGGCCTAGATTTTGGTGAAGCTTTCTTT.